Here is one T cell receptor beta chain with its context. Antigen unknown. The sample belongs to a study of monozygotic twins with inflammatory bowel disease. This CDR3 comprises 15 residues. The germline V gene has CDR1 SGHTA and CDR2 FQGNSA. Study-level points and caveats: By inverse Simpson index, TCRbeta diversity was lower in IBD patients than in healthy co-twins.

TCRdb reworked the 5' RACE reads into one entry per CDR3 protein, no DNA. Here the sample table reports fewer than 150,000 distinct CDR3 sequences. The V and J genes are TRBV7-2 and TRBJ2-2. The sequence came from a human donor with ulcerative colitis or Crohn's disease, or a healthy co-twin of an affected twin (not recorded which). The sample was blood. CDR3: CASSLGLHNTGELFF.